Listed below are T cell receptor beta chains from one sample, sequenced in a study of T cells after yellow fever vaccination. MiXCR, applied by TCRdb to the 5' RACE reads, yields one record per CDR3 protein. The sample lists fewer than 150,000 distinct CDR3 sequences, 7% to 9% occurring once. The sequences come from CD4+ T cells sorted from PBMCs, collected 5 days after the yellow fever booster vaccination. The receptors here all came from a man aged 25-45 years who received the YFV17D yellow fever vaccine. Each CDR3 is given with its conserved first and last residue. The order of the fields is CDR3 DNA, CDR3 protein, J gene, D gene, clone size, V gene. A D gene is named only where the DNA matches it firmly. Not every row has a clone size; where given, it reads once, few, many or a size class.

DNA: TGTGCCTGGCAGAGACTAGCGGATTCCTACGAGCAGTACTTC; CDR3: CAWQRLADSYEQYF; J: TRBJ2-7; D: TRBD2; size: few; V: TRBV30
DNA: TGTGCCAGCAGTTTATCAGCGGCGGGAGTATCCTACAATGAGCAGTTCTTC; CDR3: CASSLSAAGVSYNEQFF; J: TRBJ2-1; D: TRBD2; size: many; V: TRBV27
DNA: TGCGCCAGCAGCATCGAGAGGGGTGGCACAGATACGCAGTATTTT; CDR3: CASSIERGGTDTQYF; J: TRBJ2-3; D: NA; size: many; V: TRBV5-1
DNA: TGTGCCAGCAGTTTAAAGGCCGCAAGGCAGTACTTC; CDR3: CASSLKAARQYF; J: TRBJ2-7; D: NA; size: few; V: TRBV12-3/TRBV12-4
DNA: TGTGCCATCAGTGAGAGGGGACTAGCGGGAGGTTTCTCCTACGAGCAGTACTTC; CDR3: CAISERGLAGGFSYEQYF; J: TRBJ2-7; D: TRBD2; size: many; V: TRBV10-3
DNA: TGTGCCAGCAGTTCGGGGCCAGGGGACACCGGGGAGCTGTTTTTT; CDR3: CASSSGPGDTGELFF; J: TRBJ2-2; D: NA; size: many; V: TRBV12-3/TRBV12-4
DNA: TGTGCCAGCAGTTCCCTACCGGGGGGCTTTACTAACTATGGCTACACCTTC; CDR3: CASSSLPGGFTNYGYTF; J: TRBJ1-2; D: NA; size: NA; V: TRBV6-5
DNA: TGTGCCAGCAGTTTGCCAGGGAGCAATCAGCCCCAGCATTTT; CDR3: CASSLPGSNQPQHF; J: TRBJ1-5; D: NA; size: many; V: TRBV12-3/TRBV12-4
DNA: TGTGCCAGCAGTTCCCTGGCGGGAGGCCATAGGCGAACGCAGTATTTT; CDR3: CASSSLAGGHRRTQYF; J: TRBJ2-3; D: TRBD2; size: many; V: TRBV6-5
DNA: TGTGCCAGCAGCCCTGAGAGACAGGGCTCCTACGAGCAGTACTTC; CDR3: CASSPERQGSYEQYF; J: TRBJ2-7; D: TRBD1; size: many; V: TRBV3-1
DNA: TGCAGTGCCGCACTGAGGGACTACCATTCCAATGAGCAGTTCTTC; CDR3: CSAALRDYHSNEQFF; J: TRBJ2-1; D: TRBD2; size: NA; V: TRBV20-1
DNA: TGTGCCAGCAGCGCCCAGACAGCGTTAGAGCAGTTCTTC; CDR3: CASSAQTALEQFF; J: TRBJ2-1; D: NA; size: many; V: TRBV7-3
DNA: TGTGCCAGCAGTTACTCGAGGTATGAGCAGTACTTC; CDR3: CASSYSRYEQYF; J: TRBJ2-7; D: NA; size: many; V: TRBV6-6
DNA: TGCGCCAGCAGCCAAGGGATGGGACCCTACGAGCAGTTCTTC; CDR3: CASSQGMGPYEQFF; J: TRBJ2-1; D: NA; size: many; V: TRBV4-3
DNA: TGTGCCACGAGTAGCGGAACTAACACAGATACGCAGTATTTT; CDR3: CATSSGTNTDTQYF; J: TRBJ2-3; D: NA; size: once; V: TRBV10-3
DNA: TGTGCCAGCAGCTTTACCCTAGATACTTACGAGCAGTACTTC; CDR3: CASSFTLDTYEQYF; J: TRBJ2-7; D: NA; size: NA; V: TRBV7-9
DNA: TGCGCCAGCAGCGGGACTAGCGGGAGGGCCGCCTACGAGCAGTACTTC; CDR3: CASSGTSGRAAYEQYF; J: TRBJ2-7; D: TRBD2; size: many; V: TRBV5-1
DNA: TGCGCCAGCAGCCCAGGGACTAGCGGAGGGAGACAAGAGACCCAGTACTTC; CDR3: CASSPGTSGGRQETQYF; J: TRBJ2-5; D: TRBD2; size: many; V: TRBV5-1
DNA: TGTGCCAGCACCCTCTCTGAAGCTTTCTTT; CDR3: CASTLSEAFF; J: TRBJ1-1; D: NA; size: few; V: TRBV27
DNA: TGTGCCAGCAGTCCTGGGGTGCGCACTGAAGCTTTCTTT; CDR3: CASSPGVRTEAFF; J: TRBJ1-1; D: NA; size: many; V: TRBV12-3/TRBV12-4
DNA: TGTGCCAGCAGCTTGACAGCTAATCAGCCCCAGCATTTT; CDR3: CASSLTANQPQHF; J: TRBJ1-5; D: NA; size: NA; V: TRBV7-2
DNA: TGTGCCAGCAGGGGACTACCGTACGAGCAGTACTTC; CDR3: CASRGLPYEQYF; J: TRBJ2-7; D: TRBD2; size: many; V: TRBV27
DNA: TGTGCCACCAGTGATTCAACCGGGACAGCATACAATGAGCAGTTCTTC; CDR3: CATSDSTGTAYNEQFF; J: TRBJ2-1; D: TRBD1; size: many; V: TRBV24-1
DNA: TGTGCCACCGGTGCCAATCAGCCCCAGCATTTT; CDR3: CATGANQPQHF; J: TRBJ1-5; D: NA; size: many; V: TRBV24-1
DNA: TGTGCCAGCGGCCCCGGACTAGCTTACGAGCAGTACTTC; CDR3: CASGPGLAYEQYF; J: TRBJ2-7; D: TRBD2; size: NA; V: TRBV4-2
DNA: TGTGCCAGCAGTTACTCGAGGTCGACCTACGAGCAGTACTTC; CDR3: CASSYSRSTYEQYF; J: TRBJ2-7; D: NA; size: many; V: TRBV6-5
DNA: TGCAGTTTCAAACAGGGGGCGCGGGACTATGGCTACACCTTC; CDR3: CSFKQGARDYGYTF; J: TRBJ1-2; D: TRBD1; size: NA; V: TRBV20-1
DNA: TGCGCCAGCAGCTGGACGCCGGACAGGGAAGAGACCCAGTACTTC; CDR3: CASSWTPDREETQYF; J: TRBJ2-5; D: TRBD1; size: many; V: TRBV5-1
DNA: TGTGCCAGCAGCTTAGGACAGGGATATTTCGGGGAGCTGTTTTTT; CDR3: CASSLGQGYFGELFF; J: TRBJ2-2; D: TRBD1; size: many; V: TRBV7-2
DNA: TGCAGTGCTAGAGCGGCCCAAAGAAGGGAAAAACTGTTTTTT; CDR3: CSARAAQRREKLFF; J: TRBJ1-4; D: NA; size: many; V: TRBV20-1
DNA: TGCGCCAGCAGCTTGAGGGAGACAGATACGCAGTATTTT; CDR3: CASSLRETDTQYF; J: TRBJ2-3; D: NA; size: many; V: TRBV5-1
DNA: TGCGCCAGCGTGCTTGCTAGCGGGCCCTCAGATACGCAGTATTTT; CDR3: CASVLASGPSDTQYF; J: TRBJ2-3; D: TRBD2; size: many; V: TRBV5-1
DNA: TGTGCCAGCAGCCCCCCGGGGAGGTGGTATGGCTACACCTTC; CDR3: CASSPPGRWYGYTF; J: TRBJ1-2; D: NA; size: many; V: TRBV7-9
DNA: TGTGCCAGCAGTTCGACAGGGGGGAACTATGGCTACACCTTC; CDR3: CASSSTGGNYGYTF; J: TRBJ1-2; D: TRBD1; size: many; V: TRBV12-3/TRBV12-4
DNA: TGTGCCAGCTCAATACTAGCGGCCCAAGAGACCCAGTACTTC; CDR3: CASSILAAQETQYF; J: TRBJ2-5; D: TRBD2; size: NA; V: TRBV18
DNA: TGTGCCAGCAGCCCCAGGTATAGTGAAGCTTTCTTT; CDR3: CASSPRYSEAFF; J: TRBJ1-1; D: NA; size: NA; V: TRBV6-2/TRBV6-3
DNA: TGTGCCAGCAGCGAGTCGGGACTAGCGGGTGGTTACGAGCAGTACTTC; CDR3: CASSESGLAGGYEQYF; J: TRBJ2-7; D: TRBD2; size: many; V: TRBV6-1
DNA: TGTGCCAGCAGCTCGACTAGCGGGACACCGCAGTATTTT; CDR3: CASSSTSGTPQYF; J: TRBJ2-3; D: TRBD2; size: many; V: TRBV7-2
DNA: TGTGCCATCACCACGGGGGGCCGAGAGACCCAGTACTTC; CDR3: CAITTGGRETQYF; J: TRBJ2-5; D: NA; size: NA; V: TRBV6-2/TRBV6-3
DNA: TGCAGTGCTAGAGTTGGACTAGCGGGAGTCTACGAGCAGTACTTC; CDR3: CSARVGLAGVYEQYF; J: TRBJ2-7; D: TRBD2; size: many; V: TRBV20-1
DNA: TGTGCCAGCAGCCAAGAACTAGTGAGCAATGAGCAGTTCTTC; CDR3: CASSQELVSNEQFF; J: TRBJ2-1; D: NA; size: many; V: TRBV4-2
DNA: TGTGCCAGCAGTGAATACCTAGGGGAATCCACAGATACGCAGTATTTT; CDR3: CASSEYLGESTDTQYF; J: TRBJ2-3; D: NA; size: many; V: TRBV25-1
DNA: TGCGCCAGCAGCCAAGATGGCAGGGGAGGCCAAGAGACCCAGTACTTC; CDR3: CASSQDGRGGQETQYF; J: TRBJ2-5; D: NA; size: many; V: TRBV4-1
DNA: TGTGCCAGCAGACCGGGACCTTTTTTCTACGAGCAGTACTTC; CDR3: CASRPGPFFYEQYF; J: TRBJ2-7; D: NA; size: NA; V: TRBV6-1
DNA: TGTGCCAGCAGCCAAGCCCCGGTGGCTGAAGCTTTCTTT; CDR3: CASSQAPVAEAFF; J: TRBJ1-1; D: NA; size: NA; V: TRBV3-1
DNA: TGCAGCACCTGGTCCACTAACTATGGCTACACCTTC; CDR3: CSTWSTNYGYTF; J: TRBJ1-2; D: NA; size: many; V: TRBV29-1
DNA: TGCAGTGCCGCTAGCGTAGCCAAAAACATTCAGTACTTC; CDR3: CSAASVAKNIQYF; J: TRBJ2-4; D: NA; size: NA; V: TRBV20-1
DNA: TGTGCCAGCTCACCTAGACAGGGGGTCATGGAGACCCAGTACTTC; CDR3: CASSPRQGVMETQYF; J: TRBJ2-5; D: TRBD1; size: many; V: TRBV18